The rows below give T cell receptor beta chains drawn from one sample of a study of T-cell memory formation after mild COVID-19. A single record per CDR3 protein comes from TCRdb applying MiXCR to the 5' RACE reads. The repertoire holds roughly 110,000 distinct CDR3 sequences, with about an eighth as singletons. Sequenced input: PBMCs or a T cell subset sorted from them (not recorded which). The receptors were gathered from a man aged 18 to 35 who had mild COVID-19 (a few samples of this study predate the infection). Cell type and time point are not known. Each CDR3 is given with its conserved first and last residue. D genes are given only for firm matches. Rows give clone size only sometimes, using once, few, many, or a class for an expanded clone.

abundance,v_gene,j_gene,d_gene,CDR3aa,CDR3nt
NA,TRBV12-3/TRBV12-4,TRBJ1-1,NA,CASSFNVDDSVVNTEAFF,TGTGCCAGCAGTTTTAACGTGGATGACAGCGTTGTGAACACTGAAGCTTTCTTT
few,TRBV29-1,TRBJ2-2,TRBD2,CSVRASGRITGELFF,TGCAGCGTTCGGGCTAGCGGGCGTATCACCGGGGAGCTGTTTTTT
few,TRBV14,TRBJ2-5,TRBD2,CASRKSRPSGTQETQYF,TGTGCCAGCAGAAAAAGCAGACCTAGCGGGACTCAAGAGACCCAGTACTTC
NA,TRBV12-3/TRBV12-4,TRBJ2-3,TRBD1,CASSLGTGGVTQYF,TGTGCCAGCAGTTTAGGTACAGGGGGCGTTACGCAGTATTTT
few,TRBV29-1,TRBJ1-2,TRBD1,CSVKGQGAMGYTF,TGCAGCGTCAAAGGACAGGGCGCGATGGGCTACACCTTC
NA,TRBV7-9,TRBJ2-5,TRBD2,CASSRDTSGGQETQYF,TGTGCCAGCAGCCGAGATACTAGCGGGGGGCAAGAGACCCAGTACTTC
NA,TRBV7-9,TRBJ2-5,NA,CASSLADETQYF,TGTGCCAGCAGCTTAGCCGACGAGACCCAGTACTTC
NA,TRBV10-3,TRBJ2-5,NA,CAIGSEETQYF,TGTGCCATCGGGAGCGAAGAGACCCAGTACTTC
NA,TRBV2,TRBJ2-2,TRBD2,CASSEARGGDTGELFF,TGTGCCAGCAGTGAAGCGCGGGGGGGCGACACCGGGGAGCTGTTTTTT
NA,TRBV7-9,TRBJ1-1,NA,CASSLPFSAMNTEAFF,TGTGCCAGCAGCTTACCGTTTTCCGCGATGAACACTGAAGCTTTCTTT
many,TRBV20-1,TRBJ2-5,TRBD2,CSARERGIVAGVQETQYF,TGCAGTGCTAGAGAACGGGGGATCGTGGCGGGGGTCCAAGAGACCCAGTACTTC
once,TRBV5-1,TRBJ1-2,TRBD1,CASSFSGGDGYTF,TGCGCCAGCAGCTTTTCAGGGGGCGATGGCTACACCTTC
NA,TRBV7-9,TRBJ2-5,NA,CASSPPGDQPTQETQYF,TGTGCCAGCAGCCCCCCGGGAGATCAACCCACGCAAGAGACCCAGTACTTC
NA,TRBV9,TRBJ1-1,NA,CASSVGAHSSKNTEAFF,TGTGCCAGCAGCGTAGGTGCCCACAGCTCGAAGAACACTGAAGCTTTCTTT
few,TRBV11-2,TRBJ1-2,NA,CASSLVPGAEGYTF,TGTGCCAGCAGCTTAGTCCCGGGCGCGGAAGGCTACACCTTC
NA,TRBV4-3,TRBJ2-1,TRBD2,CASSQDRGGNNEQFF,TGCGCCAGCAGCCAAGATCGGGGGGGGAACAATGAGCAGTTCTTC
NA,TRBV7-9,TRBJ2-1,TRBD2,CASSVSSAGGRQFF,TGTGCCAGCAGCGTCTCGTCGGCGGGGGGTAGGCAGTTCTTC
NA,TRBV4-1,TRBJ2-3,NA,CASSQDYLESTDTQYF,TGCGCCAGCAGCCAAGATTATCTAGAGAGCACAGATACGCAGTATTTT
many,TRBV6-2/TRBV6-3,TRBJ2-1,NA,CASSYSWGPRNEQFF,TGTGCCAGCAGTTACTCGTGGGGGCCTAGGAATGAGCAGTTCTTC
many,TRBV5-1,TRBJ2-5,NA,CASSTEDNQETQYF,TGCGCCAGTTCCACGGAGGATAACCAAGAGACCCAGTACTTC
few,TRBV11-2,TRBJ2-1,NA,CASSLYPGDNEQFF,TGTGCCAGCAGCTTATACCCGGGCGATAATGAGCAGTTCTTC
NA,TRBV2,TRBJ2-3,NA,CASGVTLTDTDTQYF,TGTGCCAGCGGCGTTACGCTGACAGACACAGATACGCAGTATTTT
NA,TRBV7-9,TRBJ1-1,NA,CARPMGHTTEAFF,TGTGCCCGCCCTATGGGGCACACGACTGAAGCTTTCTTT
NA,TRBV11-1,TRBJ2-5,NA,CASSLAAAGETQYF,TGTGCCAGCAGCTTAGCGGCGGCAGGAGAGACCCAGTACTTC
NA,TRBV15,TRBJ1-2,NA,CATSRDRGGFYGYTF,TGTGCCACCAGCAGGGACCGGGGCGGATTCTATGGCTACACCTTC
many,TRBV6-6,TRBJ2-5,NA,CASSYRETQYF,TGTGCCAGCAGTTACCGGGAGACCCAGTACTTC
few,TRBV20-1,TRBJ1-4,TRBD1,CSARPGQGVGSEKLFF,TGCAGTGCTAGGCCGGGACAGGGAGTGGGGAGTGAAAAACTGTTTTTT
NA,TRBV6-4,TRBJ1-1,NA,CASSEGRTEAFF,TGTGCCAGCAGTGAAGGGAGAACTGAAGCTTTCTTT